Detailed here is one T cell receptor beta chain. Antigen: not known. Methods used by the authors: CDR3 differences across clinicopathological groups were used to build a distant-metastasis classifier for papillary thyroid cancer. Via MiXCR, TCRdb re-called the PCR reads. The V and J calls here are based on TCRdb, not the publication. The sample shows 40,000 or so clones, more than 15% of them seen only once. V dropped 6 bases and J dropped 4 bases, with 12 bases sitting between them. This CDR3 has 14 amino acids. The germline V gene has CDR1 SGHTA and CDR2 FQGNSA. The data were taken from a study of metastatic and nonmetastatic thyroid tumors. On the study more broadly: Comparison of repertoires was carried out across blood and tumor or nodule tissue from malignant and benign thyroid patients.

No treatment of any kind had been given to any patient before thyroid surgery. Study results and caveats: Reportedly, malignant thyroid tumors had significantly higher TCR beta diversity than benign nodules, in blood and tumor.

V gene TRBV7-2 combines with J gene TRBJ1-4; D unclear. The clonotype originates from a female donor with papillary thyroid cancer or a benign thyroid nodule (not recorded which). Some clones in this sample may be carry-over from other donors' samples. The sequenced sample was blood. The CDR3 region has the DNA TGTGCCAGCAGTACCCCCGAGGATAATGAAAAACTGTTTTTT. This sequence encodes CASSTPEDNEKLFF.